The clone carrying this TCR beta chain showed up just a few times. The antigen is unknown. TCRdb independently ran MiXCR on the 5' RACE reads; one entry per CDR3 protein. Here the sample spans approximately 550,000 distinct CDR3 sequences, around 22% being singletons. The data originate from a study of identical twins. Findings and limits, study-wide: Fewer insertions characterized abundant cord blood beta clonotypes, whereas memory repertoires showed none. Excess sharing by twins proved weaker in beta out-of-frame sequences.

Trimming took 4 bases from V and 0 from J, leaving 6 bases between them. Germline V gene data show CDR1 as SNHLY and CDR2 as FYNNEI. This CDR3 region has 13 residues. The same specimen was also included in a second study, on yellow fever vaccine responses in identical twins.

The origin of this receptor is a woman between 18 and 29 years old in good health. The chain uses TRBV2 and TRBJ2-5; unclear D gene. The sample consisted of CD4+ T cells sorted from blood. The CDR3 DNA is TGTGCCAGCAGTGGCCAGTACCAAGAGACCCAGTACTTC. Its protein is CASSGQYQETQYF. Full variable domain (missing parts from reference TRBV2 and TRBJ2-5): EPEVTQTPSHQVTQMGQEVILRCVPISNHLYFYWYRQILGQKVEFLVSFYNNEISEKSEIFDDQFSVERPDGSNFTLKIRSTKLEDSAMYFCASSGQYQETQYFGPGTRLLVL.